One and the same sample provided the 18 T cell receptor beta chains below, sequenced in a study of cytomegalovirus exposure and HLA in healthy donors. The PCR employed 60 Vbeta primers together with 13 Jbeta primers. The table came from immunoSEQ multiplex PCR; TCRdb's copy has only in-frame clones and leaves some out. The sample has under 150,000 clones; 60% to 80% are singletons. Sequenced sample: PBMCs. These receptors came from a man aged 18 to 35 in good health and CMV-seropositive.

This clone was observed a few times. The chain links TRBV5-6 to TRBJ1-4, with D possibly TRBD1 on 5 matching bases. CDR1 is SGHDT and CDR2 is YYEEEE in the germline V gene. This CDR3 contains 13 residues. The germline V and J ends were trimmed by 2 bases and 8 bases, with 10 bases remaining between them. The CDR3 here is CASSLRGWEKLFF. CDR3 DNA: TGTGCCAGCAGCTTACGGGGGTGGGAAAAACTGTTTTTT.

This clone was seen a handful of times. The V and J genes are TRBV27 and TRBJ1-1; a possible D gene is TRBD1 (5 bases). The CDR3 totals 18 residues. Germline-derived CDR1 and CDR2 are MNHEY and SMNVEV (reference sequence). V lost 4 bases to trimming and J lost 0 bases, with 21 bases between them. CDR3 DNA: TGTGCCAGCAGTTCGCAACCTCCACCTCAGGGAATGAACACTGAAGCTTTCTTT. Translating gives CASSSQPPPQGMNTEAFF.

The J gene is TRBJ2-7, the V gene TRBV2; no clear D. Germline V gene lookup returns CDR1 SNHLY and CDR2 FYNNEI. CDR3 length equals 12 residues. The V gene lost 1 base and the J gene lost 4 bases, with 5 bases spanning the gap. CDR3 sequence reads: CASSEGAYEQYF. DNA of the CDR3: TGTGCCAGCAGTGAAGGGGCGTACGAGCAGTACTTC.

The genes are TRBV19 and TRBJ2-3, with TRBD1 as a possible D gene (6 bases). CDR1 is LNHDA, CDR2 SQIVND, per germline (reference sequence). The V gene lost 5 bases and the J gene lost 4 bases, with 10 bases spanning the gap. The CDR3 sequence is 13 residues long. As DNA, the CDR3 is TGTGCCAGTAGTGCGGACAGATCAGATACGCAGTATTTT. Protein sequence: CASSADRSDTQYF.

About this clone itself: Distinct nucleotide sequences in the sample also encode this CDR3. This chain joins TRBV29-1 and TRBJ2-7; D gene ambiguous. V was clipped by 0 bases and J by 5 bases, with 8 bases between them. Per germline, CDR1 SQVTM and CDR2 ANQGSEA. The CDR3 is 12 residues long. The CDR3 here is CSVEDLGDEQYF. CDR3 coding DNA: TGCAGCGTTGAAGATCTAGGTGACGAGCAGTACTTC.

The chain uses TRBV5-1 and TRBJ2-3; D gene ambiguous. The CDR3 is made up of 14 amino acids. With 1 base removed from V and 2 bases from J, the gap between germline ends came to 8 bases. The germline gives CDR1 SGHRS, CDR2 YFSETQ. In DNA, the CDR3 is TGCGCCAGCAGCTTGAGAAGCGACACAGATACGCAGTATTTT. Protein: CASSLRSDTDTQYF.

The chain combines TRBV9 with TRBJ2-1; TRBD2 matches 11 bases. CDR3 length: 15 amino acids. Germline CDR1 SGDLS, CDR2 YYNGEE. V was pared by 0 bases and J by 9 bases, with 5 bases of the junction left unmatched. The CDR3 DNA sequence: TGTGCCAGCAGCGTAGGAGGGCTAGCGGGAGGTGAGCAGTTCTTC. It yields the protein CASSVGGLAGGEQFF.

This clone has just one count. This chain connects TRBV29-1 to TRBJ2-4; D is uncertain. The CDR3 loop spans 13 amino acids. V was cut by 6 bases and J by 4 bases, with 13 bases left in between. The germline gives CDR1 SQVTM, CDR2 ANQGSEA. The chain's CDR3 is CSVSIGAKNIQYF. The CDR3 nucleotides read TGCAGCGTATCAATAGGAGCTAAAAACATTCAGTACTTC.

This clone was seen more than once but under ten times. The V call is TRBV27, the J call TRBJ1-5; 8 nucleotides align to TRBD1. From germline, CDR1 is MNHEY and CDR2 SMNVEV (reference sequence). The J segment lost 6 bases and the V segment lost 6 bases, leaving 7 bases of the junction unmatched. This CDR3 is built from 14 residues. The CDR3 reads CASRPTGGVQPQHF. The CDR3 DNA sequence: TGTGCCAGCAGGCCCACAGGGGGGGTTCAGCCCCAGCATTTT.

As regards this clone: The junction does not match germline at one end; this may be a read error. The chain uses TRBV11-3 and TRBJ2-7; 9 positions agree with TRBD1. The CDR3 has 13 residues. CDR1 and CDR2 from the germline V gene are SGHNT and YENEEA. The CDR3 sequence: CATSRTGAGEQYF. In DNA, the CDR3 is TGTGCCACCAGCCGGACAGGGGCGGGCGAGCAGTACTTC. The full variable domain, with the rest looked up from reference TRBV11-3 and TRBJ2-7, is EAGVVQSPRYKIIEKKQPVAFWCNPISGHNTLYWYLQNLGQGPELLIRYENEEAVDDSQLPKDRFSAERLKGVDSTLKIQPAELGDSAVYLCATSRTGAGEQYFGPGTRLTVT.

The genes are TRBV7-2 and TRBJ1-5; tentative D call: TRBD1 (5 bases). Germline lookup yields CDR1 SGHTA and CDR2 FQGNSA. The CDR3 runs 14 residues. Between the trimmed V and J ends, which lost 5 bases and 7 bases, there was a span of 15 bases. This chain's CDR3 is CASSPRAGNQPQHF. In nucleotides, the CDR3 is TGTGCCAGCAGCCCCCGGGCAGGGAACCAGCCCCAGCATTTT.

As concerns this clone: The sample contains more than one DNA sequence encoding this CDR3. The chain uses TRBV11-2 and TRBJ1-1, with D uncertain. Germline V gene sequence: CDR1 SGHAT, CDR2 FQNNGV. Trimming cost V 5 bases and J 3 bases, with 4 bases left between them. The CDR3 is made up of 11 amino acids. Here the CDR3 DNA reads TGTGCCAGCAGCCAATACACTGAAGCTTTCTTT. It codes for CASSQYTEAFF.

The chain employs TRBV28 and TRBJ1-5, with TRBD1 as a possible D gene (5 bases). The CDR3 length is 14 residues. Germline-derived CDR1 and CDR2 are MDHEN and SYDVKM. V was trimmed by 3 bases and J by 7 bases, leaving 13 bases between them. The CDR3 is CASSFRFRGQPQHF. CDR3 sequence (DNA): TGTGCCAGCAGTTTCCGTTTTCGGGGGCAGCCCCAGCATTTT.

The CDR3 bases are TGTGCCAGCAGCCGACTCGGGACAGGGGCCAACTATGGCTACACCTTC. Its protein is CASSRLGTGANYGYTF. The gene calls are TRBV4-2 and TRBJ1-2, with 10 bases identical to TRBD1. The CDR3 sequence is 16 residues long. V shed 4 bases and J 2 bases; nucleotides not matched to a gene: 7. Germline-derived CDR1 and CDR2 are LGHNA and YNFKEQ.

J is TRBJ1-6 and V is TRBV5-5; 8 bases match TRBD1. Germline V gene data show CDR1 as SGHKS and CDR2 as YYEKEE (reference sequence). Trimming at V came to 3 bases and at J to 3 bases, leaving 2 bases not matched to a gene. This CDR3 is 15 amino acids long. CDR3 bases: TGTGCCAGCAGCTCGACAGGGGTCTATAATTCACCCCTCCACTTT. This encodes CASSSTGVYNSPLHF.

CDR3 bases: TGTGCCAGCAGTGAAAGTACGGAGGACGAAAAACTGTTTTTT. Translating gives CASSESTEDEKLFF. The chain joins TRBV2 to TRBJ1-4; unclear D gene. Per the germline V gene, CDR1 is SNHLY and CDR2 is FYNNEI. V was trimmed by 2 bases and J by 8 bases, leaving 12 bases between them. The CDR3 contains 14 residues.

The chain carries TRBV6-5 and TRBJ2-3; the match to TRBD2 covers 8 bases. V dropped 6 bases and J dropped 5; count of bases not matched to a gene: 4. The CDR3 loop spans 13 amino acids. CDR1 is MNHEY and CDR2 is SVGAGI in the germline V gene. CDR3 nucleotides: TGTGCCAGCAGGTCGACTAGCGAAGATACGCAGTATTTT. Residues: CASRSTSEDTQYF.

This clone was counted a few times. V usage is TRBV27 and J usage is TRBJ1-5; maybe TRBD1 (6 bases). The V gene lost 4 bases and the J gene lost 9 bases, with 10 bases spanning the gap. Per the germline V gene, CDR1 is MNHEY and CDR2 is SMNVEV (reference sequence). The CDR3 extends over 12 amino acids. The CDR3 region is CASSWGHRPQHF. CDR3 DNA: TGTGCCAGCAGTTGGGGACATCGGCCCCAGCATTTT.